The 22 T cell receptor beta chains below all came from one sample that was sequenced in a study of blood T cell repertoires in COVID-19. Profiled with immunoSEQ multiplex PCR; TCRdb holds only in-frame clones, not every one. The table has about 120,000 clones, about four fifths seen once. Source material: peripheral blood. The receptor set was obtained from an elderly man with active or convalescent COVID-19.

The V and J genes are TRBV3-1 (or the pseudogene TRBV3-2) and TRBJ2-7; 8 positions match TRBD2. Germline V gene sequence: CDR1 LGHDT, CDR2 YNNKEL (reference sequence). Trimming cost V 4 bases and J 4 bases; bases outside gene matches: 6. There are 14 residues in the CDR3. The CDR3 is CASSLGGAPYEQYF. In DNA form, the CDR3 reads TGTGCCAGCAGCCTCGGGGGGGCCCCGTACGAGCAGTACTTC.

This chain links TRBV18 with TRBJ1-2; 10 bases align to TRBD1. Germline values: CDR1 KGHSH, CDR2 LQKENI. This CDR3 spans 14 amino acids. The trim removed 3 bases at V and 6 bases at J, leaving 4 bases unmatched. CDR3 bases: TGTGCCAGCTCACCCGGGACAGGGGCGGATGGCTACACCTTC. This encodes CASSPGTGADGYTF.

J is TRBJ1-2 and V is TRBV2; 8 bases match TRBD1. CDR1 and CDR2 (germline): SNHLY, FYNNEI. The trim removed 4 bases at V and 5 bases at J, leaving 6 bases unmatched. The CDR3 totals 14 residues. The CDR3 nucleotides are TGTGCCAGCAGTGGAGGGACAGGAGAGTATGGCTACACCTTC. It is translated as CASSGGTGEYGYTF.

The J gene is TRBJ2-7, the V gene TRBV6-6; tentatively, D is TRBD2 (5 bases). The V end was cut by 4 bases, the J end by 7 bases, with 14 bases between. The length of the CDR3 is 13 residues. From germline, CDR1 is MNHNY and CDR2 SVGAGI (reference sequence). The CDR3 spells CASSSGDVREQYF. CDR3 coding DNA: TGTGCCAGCAGTTCCGGGGATGTCAGGGAGCAGTACTTC.

In its sample, this clone was seen a few times. The V gene is TRBV28, the J gene TRBJ1-1, with 10 bases that match TRBD1. The CDR3 sequence is 15 residues long. Trimming cost V 5 bases and J 4 bases; bases outside gene matches: 7. CDR1 is MDHEN and CDR2 is SYDVKM in the germline V gene. This CDR3 reads CASSTTGTGATEAFF. CDR3 bases: TGTGCCAGCAGTACCACCGGGACAGGGGCCACTGAAGCTTTCTTT.

The count of this clone is one. V gene TRBV24-1 combines with J gene TRBJ2-7; D might be TRBD2 (5 bases). Trimming removed 3 bases at V and 2 bases at J, with 10 bases between. Germline V lookup: CDR1 KGHDR, CDR2 SFDVKD. The CDR3 runs to 14 residues. The CDR3 DNA sequence: TGTGCCACCAGTGATCACGACGGGACCTACGAGCAGTACTTC. The encoded protein is CATSDHDGTYEQYF.

V gene TRBV3-1 (or the pseudogene TRBV3-2) combines with J gene TRBJ2-1; tentatively, D is TRBD2 (6 bases). Germline V gene data show CDR1 as LGHDT and CDR2 as YNNKEL (reference sequence). V gave up 5 bases and J gave up 5 bases, with 19 bases separating them. There are 16 residues in the CDR3. The CDR3 nucleotides read TGTGCCAGCAGCAACAACATCCTAGCGTTAAACAATGAGCAGTTCTTC. It translates to CASSNNILALNNEQFF.

This clone was seen more than once but under ten times. The rearrangement links TRBV28 to TRBJ1-6, with D possibly TRBD1 on 5 matching bases. The V and J ends lost 4 bases and 9 bases respectively, with 13 bases between them. Germline values: CDR1 MDHEN, CDR2 SYDVKM. The CDR3 runs 14 residues. The CDR3 loop reads CASSSVYQGSPLHF. CDR3 nucleotides: TGTGCCAGCAGTTCTGTTTACCAGGGTTCACCCCTCCACTTT. The complete variable domain, with remaining parts taken from reference TRBV28 and TRBJ1-6, reads DVKVTQSSRYLVKRTGEKVFLECVQDMDHENMFWYRQDPGLGLRLIYFSYDVKMKEKGDIPEGYSVSREKKERFSLILESASTNQTSMYLCASSSVYQGSPLHFGNGTRLTVT.

This clone has a handful of counts. The V and J genes are TRBV2 and TRBJ2-1; 10 bases align to TRBD1. The CDR3 is made up of 16 amino acids. The germline CDR1 and CDR2 sequences are SNHLY and FYNNEI. The trim removed 6 bases at V and 3 bases at J, leaving 8 bases unmatched. CDR3 DNA sequence: TGTGCCAGCAGCCACCCGGGACAGGGGTACTACAATGAGCAGTTCTTC. Protein product: CASSHPGQGYYNEQFF.

This CDR3 reads CAISVGTPQETQYF. For the CDR3, the DNA is TGTGCCATCAGTGTAGGGACACCGCAAGAGACCCAGTACTTC. J is TRBJ2-5 and V is TRBV10-3; D may be TRBD1 (6 bases). Germline loops: CDR1 ENHRY, CDR2 SYGVKD. This CDR3 has 14 residues. Trimming left V 4 bases short and J 2 bases short, with 11 bases between.

This chain links TRBV30 with TRBJ2-7; 7 bases fit TRBD1. CDR3 length: 14 residues. The V and J ends lost 0 bases and 3 bases, in that order; junction bases with no gene match: 5. Germline V gives CDR1 GTSNPN, CDR2 SVGIG (reference sequence). The CDR3 loop reads CAWSVNRGGYEQYF. CDR3 in DNA: TGTGCCTGGAGTGTTAACAGGGGTGGCTACGAGCAGTACTTC.

This chain links TRBV2 with TRBJ1-3; D call uncertain. With 7 bases removed from V and 0 bases from J, the gap between germline ends came to 10 bases. Germline CDR1 reads SNHLY; CDR2 reads FYNNEI. The CDR3 extends over 14 amino acids. The CDR3 DNA is TGTGCCAGCATACATGGAGTCTCTGGAAACACCATATATTTT. It yields the protein CASIHGVSGNTIYF. Combining the CDR3 with reference TRBV2 and TRBJ1-3 gives the whole variable domain EPEVTQTPSHQVTQMGQEVILRCVPISNHLYFYWYRQILGQKVEFLVSFYNNEISEKSEIFDDQFSVERPDGSNFTLKIRSTKLEDSAMYFCASIHGVSGNTIYFGEGSWLTVV.

The rearrangement links TRBV11-2 to TRBJ1-3; D is uncertain. This CDR3 contains 16 residues. CDR1 and CDR2 from the germline V gene are SGHAT and FQNNGV. The V end lost 1 base, the J end lost 1 base, and 11 bases lay between the germline ends. CDR3 region: CASSLVSGWSGNTIYF. Written as DNA, the CDR3 is TGTGCCAGCAGCTTAGTTTCGGGGTGGTCTGGAAACACCATATATTTT. The full variable domain, in which reference TRBV11-2 and TRBJ1-3 provide the parts outside the CDR3, is EAGVAQSPRYKIIEKRQSVAFWCNPISGHATLYWYQQILGQGPKLLIQFQNNGVVDDSQLPKDRFSAERLKGVDSTLKIQPAKLEDSAVYLCASSLVSGWSGNTIYFGEGSWLTVV.

V is TRBV5-1 and J is TRBJ2-3, with unresolved D. The CDR3 spans 14 residues. From germline, CDR1 is SGHRS and CDR2 YFSETQ. Trimming pared 0 bases from V and 0 bases from J, leaving 5 bases between. CDR3 sequence: CASSLEQSTDTQYF. For the CDR3, the DNA is TGCGCCAGCAGCTTGGAACAGAGCACAGATACGCAGTATTTT.

This rearrangement joins TRBV7-3 to TRBJ2-3; TRBD1 agrees at 10 bases. Germline assignment: CDR1 SGHTA and CDR2 FQGTGA. This CDR3 region has 15 residues. The ends lost 5 bases at V and 2 bases at J; junction bases unmatched: 4. The CDR3 DNA sequence: TGTGCCAGCAGCCCGGGACAGGGGCCCACAGATACGCAGTATTTT. Encoded protein: CASSPGQGPTDTQYF.

The chain has TRBV30 and TRBJ1-3; D gene uncertain. CDR1 is GTSNPN and CDR2 is SVGIG in the germline V gene (reference sequence). CDR3 size: 13 residues. V was shortened by 2 bases and J by 3 bases, with 8 bases between the two germline ends. This chain's CDR3 is CAWSSYYGNTIYF. CDR3 nucleotides: TGTGCCTGGAGTTCATACTATGGAAACACCATATATTTT.

This clone appeared once. This chain links TRBV5-6 with TRBJ1-6; D gene ambiguous. Trimming left V 6 bases short and J 7 bases short, with 11 bases between. This CDR3 is 13 amino acids long. The germline V gene encodes CDR1 SGHDT and CDR2 YYEEEE. The CDR3: CASNRRSNSPLHF. As DNA, the CDR3 is TGTGCCAGCAACCGGCGGTCGAATTCACCCCTCCACTTT.

V and J are TRBV15 and TRBJ2-1; D is undetermined. Germline values: CDR1 LNHNV, CDR2 YYDKDF (reference sequence). CDR3 size: 16 residues. V was pared by 0 bases and J by 7 bases, with 16 bases between. CDR3 loop: CATSRDDSWVDNEQFF. CDR3 nucleotides: TGTGCCACCAGCAGAGATGACTCCTGGGTAGATAATGAGCAGTTCTTC.

V gene TRBV6-6 combines with J gene TRBJ2-7, with TRBD2 matching over 8 bases. After removal of 10 bases from V and 6 bases from J, the junction contained 5 bases not matched to a gene. This CDR3 comprises 11 residues. Germline V gene sequence: CDR1 MNHNY, CDR2 SVGAGI (reference sequence). For the CDR3, the DNA is TGTGCCACCTCGGGGGGGACCGAGCAGTACTTC. This translates into CATSGGTEQYF.

This clone was seen more than once but under ten times. The chain has TRBV12-3 or TRBV12-4 and TRBJ2-7; D unresolved. The length of the CDR3 is 11 residues. V dropped 6 bases and J dropped 2 bases, with 5 bases sitting between them. The CDR3 is CASRATYEQYF. The DNA of the CDR3 is TGTGCCAGCAGAGCAACCTACGAGCAGTACTTC.

In DNA form, the CDR3 reads TGTGCCAGCAGCGTAGATAGACTGAACACTAACTATGGCTACACCTTC. This gives the protein CASSVDRLNTNYGYTF. The V gene is TRBV9, the J gene TRBJ1-2; D remains unclear. The germline CDR1 and CDR2 sequences are SGDLS and YYNGEE. Trimming stripped 0 bases from V and 0 bases from J, with 12 bases between. The CDR3 is 16 amino acids.

This clone was seen a few times. This rearrangement joins TRBV30 to TRBJ1-3; D unclear. Germline V lookup: CDR1 GTSNPN, CDR2 SVGIG (reference sequence). V gave up 0 bases and J gave up 0 bases, with 15 bases separating them. There are 17 residues in the CDR3. CDR3 amino acids: CAWSVTLTSSSGNTIYF. The CDR3, as DNA: TGTGCCTGGAGTGTAACCCTGACATCAAGCTCTGGAAACACCATATATTTT.